What follows are 23 T cell receptor beta chains derived from one specimen sequenced in a study of shared clonotypes between healthy human individuals. Using immunoSEQ multiplex PCR, the repertoire was profiled, and TCRdb retains in-frame clones only, with some absent. The table shows approximately 1.5 million clones, with 95% to 99% occurring only once. Material: naive CD4+ T cells sorted from blood. Specified subset: CD45RA+ positively selected. Every receptor here comes from a young man in good health.

The V and J genes are TRBV5-6 and TRBJ2-7; a possible D gene is TRBD2 (6 bases). CDR1 SGHDT and CDR2 YYEEEE come from the germline V gene. This CDR3 comprises 17 residues. The V gene lost 2 bases and the J gene lost 1 base, with 19 bases spanning the gap. The CDR3 nucleotides read TGTGCCAGCAGCTTAGCCCCTGGGGCTAGCGATTCCTACGAGCAGTACTTC. This translates into CASSLAPGASDSYEQYF.

The V call is TRBV18, the J call TRBJ2-3, with 8 positions matching TRBD1. With V trimmed by 3 bases and J by 4 bases, 6 bases remained unmatched. Germline CDR1 KGHSH, CDR2 LQKENI. CDR3 length: 15 amino acids. The CDR3 DNA reads as TGTGCCAGCTCACCTTGGACAGGGTGGGCAGATACGCAGTATTTT. Translation gives CASSPWTGWADTQYF.

This chain uses TRBV28 with TRBJ2-5; TRBD1 aligns across 8 bases. From germline, CDR1 is MDHEN and CDR2 SYDVKM. The V and J ends lost 5 bases and 5 bases, in that order; junction bases with no gene match: 13. CDR3 length: 16 amino acids. In DNA, the CDR3 is TGTGCCAGCAGTCCCATCCGACAGGGGAACATGGAGACCCAGTACTTC. Translating gives CASSPIRQGNMETQYF. The full variable domain, in which reference TRBV28 and TRBJ2-5 provide the parts outside the CDR3, is DVKVTQSSRYLVKRTGEKVFLECVQDMDHENMFWYRQDPGLGLRLIYFSYDVKMKEKGDIPEGYSVSREKKERFSLILESASTNQTSMYLCASSPIRQGNMETQYFGPGTRLLVL.

For this clone: The same CDR3 can be traced to other DNA sequences in this sample. The chain employs TRBV11-2 and TRBJ2-7, with 11 bases matching TRBD1. The V and J ends lost 2 bases and 2 bases, in that order; junction bases with no gene match: 2. CDR1 is SGHAT and CDR2 is FQNNGV in the germline V gene. There are 15 residues in the CDR3. Here the CDR3 reads CASSLPGQGAYEQYF. The CDR3 nucleotides read TGTGCCAGCAGCTTACCGGGACAGGGGGCCTACGAGCAGTACTTC.

The V gene is TRBV29-1, the J gene TRBJ2-2; weak D call: TRBD1 (5 bases). The germline V gene has CDR1 SQVTM and CDR2 ANQGSEA. V was pared by 3 bases and J by 1 base, with 6 bases between. The CDR3 covers 13 residues. The CDR3 DNA follows: TGCAGCGTTGACGACAGGAACACCGGGGAGCTGTTTTTT. Translated, it gives CSVDDRNTGELFF.

The chain links TRBV5-5 to TRBJ1-3, with TRBD1 matching over 7 bases. CDR3 length: 16 residues. V lost 0 bases and J lost 0; bases outside the gene matches: 3. Germline V lookup: CDR1 SGHKS, CDR2 YYEKEE (reference sequence). The CDR3 nucleotides read TGTGCCAGCAGCTTGGTCGGGACAGCCTCTGGAAACACCATATATTTT. It translates to CASSLVGTASGNTIYF.

The table lists this clone with a count of one. The V and J genes are TRBV28 and TRBJ1-2; TRBD1 aligns across 9 bases. The V and J ends lost 6 bases and 9 bases, in that order; junction bases with no gene match: 14. CDR1 is MDHEN, CDR2 SYDVKM, per germline. CDR3 length: 15 residues. CDR3 sequence reads: CASRRTGAPSIRYTF. The CDR3 DNA reads as TGTGCCAGCAGACGGACAGGGGCGCCATCAATTCGCTACACCTTC.

Of note for this clone: Other DNA sequences in this sample translate to the same CDR3. The chain links TRBV5-1 to TRBJ2-2, with 7 positions matching TRBD1. Germline V gene sequence: CDR1 SGHRS, CDR2 YFSETQ. The CDR3 spans 15 residues. Trimming at V came to 4 bases and at J to 0 bases, leaving 3 bases not matched to a gene. This CDR3 is CASSVGTANTGELFF. CDR3 coding DNA: TGCGCCAGCAGCGTCGGGACAGCGAACACCGGGGAGCTGTTTTTT. Complete variable domain (other parts from reference TRBV5-1 and TRBJ2-2): KAGVTQTPRYLIKTRGQQVTLSCSPISGHRSVSWYQQTPGQGLQFLFEYFSETQRNKGNFPGRFSGRQFSNSRSEMNVSTLELGDSALYLCASSVGTANTGELFFGEGSRLTVL.

The count of this clone is one. V and J are TRBV30 and TRBJ2-7; tentatively, D is TRBD1 (7 bases). CDR3 length: 15 amino acids. The ends were cut back, 1 base at V and 8 bases at J, with 21 bases in the middle. Per the germline V gene, CDR1 is GTSNPN and CDR2 is SVGIG (reference sequence). DNA for the CDR3: TGTGCCTGGAGTGGGGGGGACAGTTGGAAAAGTAAGCAGTACTTC. This encodes CAWSGGDSWKSKQYF.

The rearrangement joins TRBV5-1 to TRBJ1-3, with unresolved D. The germline V gene has CDR1 SGHRS and CDR2 YFSETQ. The CDR3 extends over 16 amino acids. V lost 4 bases to trimming and J lost 0 bases, with 14 bases between them. CDR3 sequence (DNA): TGCGCCAGCAGCCTCGACGGGCCCCACTCTGGAAACACCATATATTTT. Its protein product is CASSLDGPHSGNTIYF.

The chain uses TRBV5-4 and TRBJ2-4, with D perhaps TRBD1 (6 bases). The CDR3 covers 16 residues. Trimming took 7 bases from V and 3 from J, leaving 20 bases between them. Germline assignment: CDR1 SGHNT and CDR2 YYREEE (reference sequence). The CDR3 sequence: CASPLGHRIGKNIQYF. As DNA, the CDR3 is TGTGCCAGCCCGCTGGGACACCGGATAGGCAAAAACATTCAGTACTTC.

The chain is built from TRBV7-9 and TRBJ2-7; weak D call: TRBD1 (5 bases). CDR1 and CDR2 from the germline V gene are SEHNR and FQNEAQ (reference sequence). This CDR3 is 13 amino acids long. V was trimmed by 5 bases and J by 2 bases, leaving 10 bases between them. The CDR3 sequence: CASSTTAPYEQYF. The CDR3 nucleotides are TGTGCCAGCAGCACGACAGCCCCCTACGAGCAGTACTTC.

The chain recombines TRBV6-5 with TRBJ2-1, with TRBD1 matching over 10 bases. The CDR3 length is 15 residues. Germline trimming cut 5 bases from V and 3 bases from J; bases unmatched to any gene: 4. From germline, CDR1 is MNHEY and CDR2 SVGAGI. The chain's CDR3 is CASSIGQGVYNEQFF. CDR3 bases: TGTGCCAGCAGTATCGGACAGGGGGTCTACAATGAGCAGTTCTTC.

About this clone: The sample contains more than one DNA sequence encoding this CDR3. The V gene is TRBV6-5, the J gene TRBJ2-6; D remains ambiguous. With 6 bases removed from V and 1 base from J, the gap between germline ends came to 4 bases. This CDR3 comprises 13 residues. CDR1 is MNHEY, CDR2 SVGAGI, per germline. CDR3 loop: CASRGSGANVLTF. CDR3 coding DNA: TGTGCCAGCAGGGGATCTGGGGCCAACGTCCTGACTTTC.

This clone was seen a few times. The V gene is TRBV2, the J gene TRBJ2-1, with D uncertain. Germline CDR1 reads SNHLY; CDR2 reads FYNNEI. The length of the CDR3 is 13 residues. V lost 1 base, J lost 3 bases, and 4 bases lay in between. Here the CDR3 reads CASSEDSYNEQFF. The CDR3 region has the DNA TGTGCCAGCAGTGAAGACAGCTACAATGAGCAGTTCTTC. Variable domain in full (rest from reference TRBV2 and TRBJ2-1): EPEVTQTPSHQVTQMGQEVILRCVPISNHLYFYWYRQILGQKVEFLVSFYNNEISEKSEIFDDQFSVERPDGSNFTLKIRSTKLEDSAMYFCASSEDSYNEQFFGPGTRLTVL.

The gene calls are TRBV27 and TRBJ2-5; TRBD2 matches 7 bases. This CDR3 has 14 residues. CDR1 MNHEY and CDR2 SMNVEV come from the germline V gene (reference sequence). The junction had 7 bases not matched to a gene; V was cut back by 4 bases and J by 5 bases. CDR3 DNA sequence: TGTGCCAGCAGTTCCCGGACTAGGGTTGAGACCCAGTACTTC. Translated: CASSSRTRVETQYF.

The J gene is TRBJ1-3, the V gene TRBV7-8, with 7 bases identical to TRBD1. Trimming at V came to 3 bases and at J to 0 bases, leaving 11 bases not matched to a gene. This CDR3 has 18 amino acids. The V gene's germline CDR1 is SGHVS and CDR2 FQNEAQ. This CDR3 is CASSFFLGDSTSGNTIYF. CDR3 DNA sequence: TGTGCCAGCAGCTTCTTTCTAGGGGACAGCACCTCTGGAAACACCATATATTTT.

The CDR3 spells CASSLDVSGRAGTDTQYF. CDR3 sequence (DNA): TGTGCCAGCAGCTTAGATGTGTCCGGGAGGGCCGGCACAGATACGCAGTATTTT. This rearrangement joins TRBV11-3 to TRBJ2-3; 8 nucleotides match TRBD2. The trim removed 0 bases at V and 1 base at J, leaving 9 bases unmatched. The germline V gene encodes CDR1 SGHNT and CDR2 YENEEA. The CDR3 has 18 amino acids.

Details on this clone: Other DNA variants within this sample encode the same CDR3. The chain links TRBV5-4 to TRBJ2-1; possible D gene TRBD1, 6 bases. Per the germline V gene, CDR1 is SGHNT and CDR2 is YYREEE (reference sequence). Trimming removed 3 bases at V and 4 bases at J, with 8 bases between. The CDR3 covers 13 residues. CDR3: CASSSQGYNEQFF. The CDR3 nucleotides read TGTGCCAGCAGCTCACAGGGTTACAATGAGCAGTTCTTC.

In the case of this clone: The sample holds other DNA sequences that translate to the same CDR3. The chain couples TRBV20-1 to TRBJ2-7; the D gene is possibly TRBD1 (6 bases). Between the trimmed V and J ends, which lost 6 bases and 2 bases, there was a span of 8 bases. Germline CDR1 is DFQATT and CDR2 is SNEGSKA (reference sequence). The CDR3 spans 11 residues. DNA of the CDR3: TGCAGTGCAAGGGACACCTACGAGCAGTACTTC. Protein: CSARDTYEQYF.

As to this clone: Other DNA sequences in the same sample also yield this CDR3. This rearrangement joins TRBV5-4 to TRBJ2-3; D remains unclear. The germline CDR1 and CDR2 sequences are SGHNT and YYREEE (reference sequence). The CDR3 runs 13 residues. Trimming cost V 0 bases and J 1 base, with 3 bases left between them. The CDR3 region has the DNA TGTGCCAGCAGCTTGGCGGGCACAGATACGCAGTATTTT. This gives the protein CASSLAGTDTQYF.

This rearrangement joins TRBV30 to TRBJ1-3, with D uncertain. This CDR3 is 13 amino acids long. Germline lookup yields CDR1 GTSNPN and CDR2 SVGIG (reference sequence). V was cut by 7 bases and J by 0 bases, with 10 bases left in between. As DNA, the CDR3 is TGTGCCTCCCAACTGGGCTCTGGAAACACCATATATTTT. Its protein product is CASQLGSGNTIYF.

The CDR3 DNA reads TGTGCCAGCAGCCCCAGTACTAATGAAAAACTGTTTTTT. This sequence encodes CASSPSTNEKLFF. The chain joins TRBV9 to TRBJ1-4, with unresolved D. Germline lookup yields CDR1 SGDLS and CDR2 YYNGEE. The CDR3 spans 13 residues. V was pared by 4 bases and J by 2 bases, with 6 bases between.